Sequencing of this T cell receptor beta chain was carried out in a study of shared clonotypes between healthy human individuals. Profiling relied on immunoSEQ multiplex PCR, and the TCRdb table lists in-frame clones only, not all of them. The repertoire holds about 1.1 million clones, with around 78% as singletons. Comments on this clone: The antigen is unknown. This CDR3 is also generated by other DNA sequences in the sample.

The study, taken as a whole, reports: Expectations were that clonotype sharing among donors would be affected by sequencing depth. Researchers sampled only blood; tissue repertoires likely differ.

The CDR3 is made up of 16 amino acids. The ends lost 1 base at V and 0 bases at J; junction bases unmatched: 5. Germline loops: CDR1 SGHRS, CDR2 YFSETQ. The origin of this receptor is a man younger than 30 in good health. Some clones in this sample may be carry-over from other donors' samples. V usage is TRBV5-1 and J usage is TRBJ2-3, with 7 bases identical to TRBD2. The sample comprised memory CD4+ T cells from PBMCs. Subset given: CD45RA-negative fraction. CDR3 nucleotide sequence: TGCGCCAGCAGCTTGAGGGCTAGCGGAAGCACAGATACGCAGTATTTT. Protein product: CASSLRASGSTDTQYF.